The 16 T cell receptor beta chains in this list originate from one sample, sequenced in a study of PD-L1 blockade in urothelial cancer. Sample time point: pretreatment peripheral blood. The method was immunoSEQ multiplex PCR; TCRdb's version includes in-frame clones alone and lacks a portion of them. There are roughly 95,000 clones in the sample; 87% occur only once, and about 2% lies in the top ten. The source was PBMCs, collected around atezolizumab (anti-PD-L1) treatment. The receptors were gathered from a man in his fifties or sixties with urothelial cancer.

J is TRBJ2-5 and V is TRBV20-1; D is ambiguous. Per germline, CDR1 DFQATT and CDR2 SNEGSKA (reference sequence). CDR3 length: 10 residues. V was clipped by 5 bases and J by 5 bases, with 6 bases between them. CDR3 nucleotides: TGCAGTGCTGGCCTTGAGACCCAGTACTTC. Amino acids: CSAGLETQYF.

The chain couples TRBV6-5 to TRBJ1-4; 7 bases map to TRBD1. The CDR3 consists of 16 residues. CDR1 and CDR2 from the germline V gene are MNHEY and SVGAGI. The J segment lost 2 bases and the V segment lost 4 bases, leaving 7 bases of the junction unmatched. CDR3 sequence (DNA): TGTGCCAGCAGTTTAGGGACAGCCCCGACTAATGAAAAACTGTTTTTT. As protein: CASSLGTAPTNEKLFF.

The chain uses TRBV5-6 and TRBJ2-1; D is undetermined. The germline gives CDR1 SGHDT, CDR2 YYEEEE. The CDR3 contains 11 residues. V shed 5 bases and J shed 13 bases, with 13 bases lying between them. DNA for the CDR3: TGTGCCAGCAGTTTGACACTACAACAGTTCTTC. Its protein product is CASSLTLQQFF.

The chain recombines TRBV18 with TRBJ2-3; D possibly corresponds to TRBD2 (5 bases). The CDR3 sequence is 15 residues long. V lost 3 bases and J lost 4, with 14 bases in between. Per the germline V gene, CDR1 is KGHSH and CDR2 is LQKENI. The CDR3 protein is CASSPGFEGADTQYF. The CDR3 coding sequence is TGTGCCAGCTCACCGGGTTTCGAGGGCGCAGATACGCAGTATTTT.

The chain employs TRBV27 and TRBJ1-2; 8 bases align to TRBD1. CDR3 size: 13 residues. Germline V CDR1 and CDR2: MNHEY, SMNVEV (reference sequence). Trimming removed 5 bases from V and 2 bases from J; junction bases left unmatched: 1. CDR3 protein: CASSTGGNYGYTF. The DNA of the CDR3 is TGTGCCAGCAGTACAGGGGGAAACTATGGCTACACCTTC.

The chain couples TRBV7-8 to TRBJ2-3, with 15 nucleotides matching TRBD2. The CDR3 runs 18 residues. Germline V gene data show CDR1 as SGHVS and CDR2 as FQNEAQ. The V gene end was trimmed by 3 bases and the J gene end by 0 bases; junction bases not matched to a gene: 4. This CDR3 reads CASSLGLAGGASTDTQYF. The CDR3 DNA sequence: TGTGCCAGCAGCTTGGGACTAGCGGGGGGCGCTAGCACAGATACGCAGTATTTT.

V gene TRBV11-3 combines with J gene TRBJ1-5; 7 nucleotides match TRBD1. Germline V gene lookup returns CDR1 SGHNT and CDR2 YENEEA. The CDR3 has 18 amino acids. V gave up 0 bases and J gave up 5 bases; unmatched junction bases: 13. The CDR3 coding sequence is TGTGCCAGCAGCTTAGATCCCAACAGGGGAAGCCCGCATCAGCCCCAGCATTTT. Amino acid sequence: CASSLDPNRGSPHQPQHF.

This chain connects TRBV4-1 to TRBJ2-7; possibly TRBD1 for D (6 bases). Trimming took 4 bases from V and 6 from J, leaving 16 bases between them. The CDR3 runs 14 residues. Germline V lookup: CDR1 MGHRA, CDR2 YSYEKL. CDR3 region: CASSPPDRSGEQYF. For the CDR3, the DNA is TGCGCCAGCAGCCCCCCAGACAGGTCCGGCGAGCAGTACTTC.

The gene calls are TRBV19 and TRBJ2-7; no definite D call. Germline values: CDR1 LNHDA, CDR2 SQIVND (reference sequence). V gave up 3 bases and J gave up 3 bases, with 15 bases separating them. The CDR3 is 15 residues long. CDR3 bases: TGTGCCAGTAGTATTTGGGCAGATGATTACTACGAGCAGTACTTC. Translating it yields CASSIWADDYYEQYF.

The CDR3 DNA follows: TGTGCCAGCAGCCCACAGGGATTTGGGGCCAACGTCCTGACTTTC. This codes for CASSPQGFGANVLTF. The genes are TRBV6-1 and TRBJ2-6, with D possibly TRBD1 on 6 matching bases. Trimming stripped 6 bases from V and 3 bases from J, with 12 bases between. The germline V gene has CDR1 MNHNS and CDR2 SASEGT. The CDR3 sequence is 15 residues long.

The chain is built from TRBV28 and TRBJ1-1; D gene uncertain. In germline, CDR1 is MDHEN, CDR2 SYDVKM. CDR3 length: 13 amino acids. The germline V and J ends were trimmed by 5 bases and 4 bases, with 11 bases remaining between them. The CDR3 sequence is CASSPDSVTEAFF. The CDR3 DNA reads TGTGCCAGCAGTCCCGATTCGGTCACTGAAGCTTTCTTT.

The gene calls are TRBV7-9 and TRBJ2-2, with D maybe TRBD1 (5 bases). Trimming took 4 bases from V and 1 from J, leaving 7 bases between them. Germline loops: CDR1 SEHNR, CDR2 FQNEAQ (reference sequence). The CDR3 extends over 14 amino acids. The CDR3 DNA sequence: TGTGCCAGCAGCTATACAGGGAACACCGGGGAGCTGTTTTTT. Its protein is CASSYTGNTGELFF.

The CDR3 spells CAIRQSNQPQHF. CDR3 DNA sequence: TGTGCCATCCGACAGAGCAATCAGCCCCAGCATTTT. The chain has TRBV28 and TRBJ1-5, with D possibly matching TRBD1 (5 bases). The CDR3 has 12 amino acids. Germline CDR1 MDHEN, CDR2 SYDVKM. V dropped 10 bases and J dropped 1 base, with 8 bases sitting between them. Filled out from reference TRBV28 and TRBJ1-5, the complete variable domain reads DVKVTQSSRYLVKRTGEKVFLECVQDMDHENMFWYRQDPGLGLRLIYFSYDVKMKEKGDIPEGYSVSREKKERFSLILESASTNQTSMYLCAIRQSNQPQHFGDGTRLSIL.

This chain connects TRBV11-1 to TRBJ1-1, with D possibly TRBD1 on 5 matching bases. V lost 5 bases to trimming and J lost 1 base, with 14 bases between them. The CDR3 is made up of 15 amino acids. Germline CDR1 reads SGHAT; CDR2 reads FQDESV (reference sequence). The CDR3 coding sequence is TGTGCCAGCAGCCCTGCAGGGAAAGGGAACACTGAAGCTTTCTTT. Its protein is CASSPAGKGNTEAFF. The variable domain in full, with the rest retrieved from reference TRBV11-1 and TRBJ1-1, is EAEVAQSPRYKITEKSQAVAFWCDPISGHATLYWYRQILGQGPELLVQFQDESVVDDSQLPKDRFSAERLKGVDSTLKIQPAELGDSAMYLCASSPAGKGNTEAFFGQGTRLTVV.

V gene TRBV28 combines with J gene TRBJ1-4; D is unclear. Looked up from germline, CDR1 is MDHEN and CDR2 is SYDVKM. CDR3 length: 13 residues. Between the trimmed V and J ends, which lost 3 bases and 5 bases, there was a span of 7 bases. CDR3 loop: CASSFSGNEKLFF. The CDR3 DNA reads as TGTGCCAGCAGTTTTTCAGGAAATGAAAAACTGTTTTTT.

V usage is TRBV19 and J usage is TRBJ2-6; 12 positions agree with TRBD2. V was pared by 5 bases and J by 0 bases, with 5 bases of the junction left unmatched. CDR1 LNHDA and CDR2 SQIVND come from the germline V gene (reference sequence). The CDR3 length is 18 residues. The CDR3 sequence: CASSPPSGRASGANVLTF. The CDR3 nucleotides read TGTGCCAGTAGTCCACCTAGCGGGAGGGCCTCTGGGGCCAACGTCCTGACTTTC.